This T cell receptor beta chain is from a study of shared clonotypes between healthy human individuals. Positively selected for CCR7, the CD45RO-negative cells used as naive CD8 cells excluded terminally differentiated effector memory CD45RA+ cells. Turning to this clone: The antigen remains undetermined.

Across several immunoSEQ plates, the genomic DNA of each subset was split evenly. The table came from immunoSEQ multiplex PCR; TCRdb's copy has only in-frame clones and leaves some out. This table has just over 2,000,000 clones, about 95% appearing once. The length of the CDR3 is 14 residues. V was pared by 5 bases and J by 1 base, with 12 bases between. The germline gives CDR1 SGHTA, CDR2 FQGNSA. Study outcomes and limitations: Tissue TCR repertoires likely differ from these blood-only repertoires. A reduction in generation probabilities was seen for non-shared clonotypes relative to those shared by all four donors.

This sequence joins TRBV7-2 and TRBJ2-7; D is unresolved. Material for sequencing was naive CD8+ T cells sorted from blood. The clonotype originates from a man between 18 and 29 years old in good health. The DNA for the CDR3 is TGTGCCAGCAGCCCCACAAGGGTGTCCTACGAGCAGTACTTC. This gives the protein CASSPTRVSYEQYF.